This T cell receptor beta chain was profiled in a study of T cell repertoires in cytomegalovirus infection. Regarding this clonotype: The missing conserved phenylalanine or tryptophan at the end of this CDR3 makes a read error likely.

Germline CDR1 and CDR2: SGHVS and FNYEAQ. This CDR3 is built from 17 residues. V dropped 2 bases and J dropped 3 bases, with 20 bases sitting between them. TCRdb reanalysed the reads using MiXCR and keeps one entry per CDR3 protein. Of roughly 720,000 distinct CDR3 sequences detected, 35% appear once; the ten largest clones hold more than 2.5%. The chain links TRBV7-6 to TRBJ2-7; D gene ambiguous. The TCR was taken from a human donor in good health (CMV status not recorded). Some clones in this sample may be carry-over from other donors' samples. Sequenced: PBMCs. The CDR3, as DNA: TGTGCCAGCAGCTTACGCCAGACCCCCCGGATTGTCTACGAGCAGTACTTA. Its translation is CASSLRQTPRIVYEQYL.